These 23 T cell receptor beta chains share one sample of origin, sequenced in a study of cytomegalovirus exposure and HLA in healthy donors. The PCR used 60 Vbeta and 13 Jbeta primers. Sequenced by immunoSEQ multiplex PCR; TCRdb stores in-frame clones only, minus some. The table has approximately 100,000 clones, around three quarters seen once. Specimen: PBMCs. The source of these receptors is a human donor in good health.

This rearrangement joins TRBV9 to TRBJ2-3; D unclear. Trimming took off 0 bases at V and 2 bases at J, with 10 bases between the two ends. The germline gives CDR1 SGDLS, CDR2 YYNGEE. This CDR3 comprises 15 residues. The CDR3 nucleotides read TGTGCCAGCAGCGTAGATTCCGTACACACAGATACGCAGTATTTT. Its translation is CASSVDSVHTDTQYF.

This clone was seen once. The chain carries TRBV2 and TRBJ2-1; the D gene is possibly TRBD1 (6 bases). Germline CDR1 is SNHLY and CDR2 is FYNNEI. There are 16 residues in the CDR3. Deletions cut 7 bases from V and 6 bases from J, with 22 bases between. In DNA, the CDR3 is TGTGCCAGCACCGGATTACAGGGAGACAAATTCAATGAGCAGTTCTTC. This sequence encodes CASTGLQGDKFNEQFF.

J is TRBJ2-5 and V is TRBV5-1, with 7 bases fitting TRBD1. This CDR3 has 15 residues. CDR1 SGHRS and CDR2 YFSETQ come from the germline V gene. The V gene end was trimmed by 0 bases and the J gene end by 4 bases; junction bases not matched to a gene: 6. CDR3 sequence (DNA): TGCGCCAGCAGCTTGGCCTTCACAGGGGCAGAGACCCAGTACTTC. Its translation: CASSLAFTGAETQYF. Looking up the rest from reference TRBV5-1 and TRBJ2-5 gives the full variable domain: KAGVTQTPRYLIKTRGQQVTLSCSPISGHRSVSWYQQTPGQGLQFLFEYFSETQRNKGNFPGRFSGRQFSNSRSEMNVSTLELGDSALYLCASSLAFTGAETQYFGPGTRLLVL.

The chain recombines TRBV29-1 with TRBJ2-7; weak D call: TRBD2 (7 bases). The V end was cut by 7 bases, the J end by 3 bases, with 10 bases between. CDR1 and CDR2 from the germline V gene are SQVTM and ANQGSEA. The length of the CDR3 is 11 residues. The CDR3 DNA follows: TGCAGCGGGGGGGGCTACTACGAGCAGTACTTC. Amino acid sequence: CSGGGYYEQYF.

The chain uses TRBV9 and TRBJ2-7; 8 bases are shared with TRBD2. Trimming removed 5 bases from V and 4 bases from J; junction bases left unmatched: 5. The CDR3 runs to 13 residues. Germline CDR1 reads SGDLS; CDR2 reads YYNGEE. The CDR3 loop reads CASSLAGTYEQYF. Written as DNA, the CDR3 is TGTGCCAGCAGTTTAGCGGGAACTTACGAGCAGTACTTC.

The genes are TRBV27 and TRBJ1-1; tentatively, D is TRBD1 (5 bases). V dropped 0 bases and J dropped 5 bases, with 10 bases sitting between them. This CDR3 is built from 14 residues. Germline V gene data show CDR1 as MNHEY and CDR2 as SMNVEV (reference sequence). For the CDR3, the DNA is TGTGCCAGCAGTTTATCGGGGGGGTTTACTGAAGCTTTCTTT. It translates to CASSLSGGFTEAFF.

CDR3 amino acids: CASSLVSNTDTQYF. CDR3 sequence (DNA): TGTGCCAGCAGCTTAGTTTCTAATACAGATACGCAGTATTTT. J is TRBJ2-3 and V is TRBV7-2, with unresolved D. There are 14 residues in the CDR3. Trimming left V 1 base short and J 3 bases short, with 8 bases between. The germline CDR1 and CDR2 sequences are SGHTA and FQGNSA.

The V and J genes are TRBV7-8 and TRBJ2-7, with 9 bases aligning to TRBD1. Germline V gene data show CDR1 as SGHVS and CDR2 as FQNEAQ. This CDR3 comprises 15 residues. V gave up 5 bases and J gave up 4 bases; unmatched junction bases: 9. CDR3 bases: TGTGCCAGCAGCCCTCGCGGACAGGGGTCGTACGAGCAGTACTTC. Its protein product is CASSPRGQGSYEQYF.

V is TRBV4-2 and J is TRBJ2-3; weak D call: TRBD1 (5 bases). This CDR3 comprises 13 residues. The V end lost 4 bases, the J end lost 2 bases, and 7 bases lay between the germline ends. Germline V gene sequence: CDR1 LGHNA, CDR2 YNFKEQ. CDR3 sequence reads: CASSPQDTDTQYF. The CDR3, as DNA: TGTGCCAGCAGCCCACAGGACACAGATACGCAGTATTTT.

The CDR3 nucleotides are TGTGCCAGCACGGGGACCTACGAGCAGTACTTC. Its protein product is CASTGTYEQYF. The chain recombines TRBV25-1 with TRBJ2-7; the D gene is possibly TRBD2 (5 bases). The CDR3 covers 11 residues. Trimming stripped 7 bases from V and 2 bases from J, with 6 bases between. From germline, CDR1 is MGHDK and CDR2 SYGVNS.

The gene calls are TRBV6-1 and TRBJ2-5, with TRBD1 as a possible D gene (6 bases). CDR3 length: 15 amino acids. Germline CDR1 MNHNS, CDR2 SASEGT. The ends were cut back, 4 bases at V and 1 base at J, with 13 bases in the middle. The CDR3 here is CASSALDSPQETQYF. In DNA form, the CDR3 reads TGTGCCAGCAGTGCCCTGGACAGTCCCCAAGAGACCCAGTACTTC.

This clone has more than one count but fewer than ten. The V gene is TRBV7-9, the J gene TRBJ1-4; TRBD1 agrees at 9 bases. CDR1 is SEHNR, CDR2 FQNEAQ, per germline (reference sequence). Losses at the gene ends were 5 bases for V and 3 bases for J; bases not matched to a gene: 4. This CDR3 comprises 15 residues. CDR3 in amino acids: CASSRTGESNEKLFF. CDR3 DNA: TGTGCCAGCAGCCGGACAGGGGAGTCTAATGAAAAACTGTTTTTT. The full variable domain, rest sourced from reference TRBV7-9 and TRBJ1-4, is DTGVSQNPRHKITKRGQNVTFRCDPISEHNRLYWYRQTLGQGPEFLTYFQNEAQLEKSRLLSDRFSAERPKGSFSTLEIQRTEQGDSAMYLCASSRTGESNEKLFFGSGTQLSVL.

The chain links TRBV30 to TRBJ2-2, with TRBD1 matching over 8 bases. V shed 4 bases and J 0 bases; nucleotides not matched to a gene: 1. This CDR3 region has 14 residues. Germline V gene sequence: CDR1 GTSNPN, CDR2 SVGIG (reference sequence). CDR3 sequence: CAWKQGANTGELFF. Written as DNA, the CDR3 is TGTGCCTGGAAACAGGGGGCGAACACCGGGGAGCTGTTTTTT.

The chain couples TRBV7-2 to TRBJ1-1; D not certain. V lost 3 bases to trimming and J lost 10 bases, with 9 bases between them. CDR1 SGHTA and CDR2 FQGNSA come from the germline V gene. The CDR3 length is 11 residues. The CDR3 DNA is TGTGCCAGCAGCTTGAGGGCGGTAGCTTTCTTT. Protein sequence: CASSLRAVAFF.

The V gene is TRBV28, the J gene TRBJ1-2, with a tentative D call TRBD1 (6 bases). The germline V gene encodes CDR1 MDHEN and CDR2 SYDVKM. V was cut by 6 bases and J by 2 bases, with 10 bases left in between. The CDR3 is 13 residues long. As DNA, the CDR3 is TGTGCCAGCAGCCGCGACAGGAACTATGGCTACACCTTC. Its translation: CASSRDRNYGYTF.

This rearrangement joins TRBV29-1 to TRBJ1-1, with no clear D. Trimming removed 2 bases from V and 1 base from J, with 5 bases in between. The CDR3 extends over 12 amino acids. Germline CDR1 SQVTM, CDR2 ANQGSEA. The CDR3 here is CSVERRNTEAFF. CDR3 in DNA: TGCAGCGTTGAAAGGAGGAACACTGAAGCTTTCTTT.

This clone was observed a few times. The chain carries TRBV19 and TRBJ1-1, with a possible D match to TRBD1 (5 bases). The germline V and J ends were trimmed by 4 bases and 1 base, with 10 bases remaining between them. Germline CDR1 is LNHDA and CDR2 is SQIVND (reference sequence). This CDR3 is built from 14 residues. The CDR3 sequence is CASSTKDRNTEAFF. The CDR3 DNA reads as TGTGCCAGTAGTACGAAAGACAGGAACACTGAAGCTTTCTTT. The full variable domain, in which reference TRBV19 and TRBJ1-1 provide the parts outside the CDR3, is DGGITQSPKYLFRKEGQNVTLSCEQNLNHDAMYWYRQDPGQGLRLIYYSQIVNDFQKGDIAEGYSVSREKKESFPLTVTSAQKNPTAFYLCASSTKDRNTEAFFGQGTRLTVV.

In its sample, this clone was seen once. The V call is TRBV14, the J call TRBJ1-6; the match to TRBD1 covers 10 bases. CDR1 and CDR2 (germline): SGHDN, FVKESK. The CDR3 length is 16 residues. Trimming cost V 2 bases and J 7 bases; bases outside gene matches: 5. CDR3 nucleotides: TGTGCCAGCAGCCAACTACCGGGACAGGGGAATTCACCCCTCCACTTT. Translated, it gives CASSQLPGQGNSPLHF.

V and J are TRBV5-1 and TRBJ2-7; 9 bases align to TRBD1. CDR1 SGHRS and CDR2 YFSETQ come from the germline V gene. Trimming cost V 0 bases and J 3 bases; bases outside gene matches: 13. The CDR3 totals 18 residues. The CDR3 bases are TGCGCCAGCAGCTTGGGCGGACAGGGGTCCACAAGCGACTACGAGCAGTACTTC. Its protein is CASSLGGQGSTSDYEQYF. Full variable domain (missing parts from reference TRBV5-1 and TRBJ2-7): KAGVTQTPRYLIKTRGQQVTLSCSPISGHRSVSWYQQTPGQGLQFLFEYFSETQRNKGNFPGRFSGRQFSNSRSEMNVSTLELGDSALYLCASSLGGQGSTSDYEQYFGPGTRLTVT.

This clone was observed once. This rearrangement joins TRBV10-1 to TRBJ2-2, with D possibly being TRBD2 (7 bases). Germline V CDR1 and CDR2: WNHNN, SYGVQD (reference sequence). CDR3 length equals 14 residues. V was pared by 8 bases and J by 5 bases, with 15 bases between. This CDR3 reads CASGGGPGTGELFF. Written as DNA, the CDR3 is TGCGCCAGCGGGGGGGGCCCAGGGACCGGGGAGCTGTTTTTT.

The J gene is TRBJ2-3, the V gene TRBV6-5; D is possibly TRBD2 (5 bases). Trimming cost V 7 bases and J 2 bases, with 10 bases left between them. The CDR3 extends over 13 amino acids. The germline CDR1 and CDR2 sequences are MNHEY and SVGAGI. The CDR3 sequence: CASNREFTDTQYF. Written as DNA, the CDR3 is TGTGCCAGCAATAGGGAGTTCACAGATACGCAGTATTTT.

The chain recombines TRBV9 with TRBJ2-2; 8 bases map to TRBD2. Losses at the gene ends were 1 base for V and 4 bases for J; bases not matched to a gene: 0. This CDR3 is 14 amino acids long. The germline V gene has CDR1 SGDLS and CDR2 YYNGEE. CDR3: CASSVLAGTGELFF. The CDR3 coding sequence is TGTGCCAGCAGCGTACTAGCGGGCACCGGGGAGCTGTTTTTT. The whole variable domain, filled in from reference TRBV9 and TRBJ2-2, reads DSGVTQTPKHLITATGQRVTLRCSPRSGDLSVYWYQQSLDQGLQFLIQYYNGEERAKGNILERFSAQQFPDLHSELNLSSLELGDSALYFCASSVLAGTGELFFGEGSRLTVL.

As for this clone: Other DNA sequences within the sample encode an identical CDR3. This sequence joins TRBV2 and TRBJ2-7; the D gene is possibly TRBD2 (6 bases). Germline V CDR1 and CDR2: SNHLY, FYNNEI. The CDR3 totals 16 residues. V shed 3 bases and J shed 3 bases, with 18 bases lying between them. Here the CDR3 DNA reads TGTGCCAGCAGTGAGGCTAGGGCCAGCGGGTACTACGAGCAGTACTTC. Translating gives CASSEARASGYYEQYF.